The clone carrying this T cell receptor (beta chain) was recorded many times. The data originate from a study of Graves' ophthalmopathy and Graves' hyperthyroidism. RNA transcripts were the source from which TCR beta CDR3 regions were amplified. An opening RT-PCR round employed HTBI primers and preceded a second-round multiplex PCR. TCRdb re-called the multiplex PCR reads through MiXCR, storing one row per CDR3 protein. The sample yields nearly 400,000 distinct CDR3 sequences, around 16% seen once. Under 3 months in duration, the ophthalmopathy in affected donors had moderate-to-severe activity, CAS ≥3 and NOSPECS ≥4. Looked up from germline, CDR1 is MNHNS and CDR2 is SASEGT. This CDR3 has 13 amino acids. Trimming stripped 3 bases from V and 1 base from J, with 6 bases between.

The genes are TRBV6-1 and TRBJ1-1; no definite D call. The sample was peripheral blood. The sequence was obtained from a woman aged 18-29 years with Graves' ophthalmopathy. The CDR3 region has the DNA TGTGCCAGCAGTGAGTTAAAGAACACTGAAGCTTTCTTT. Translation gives CASSELKNTEAFF.